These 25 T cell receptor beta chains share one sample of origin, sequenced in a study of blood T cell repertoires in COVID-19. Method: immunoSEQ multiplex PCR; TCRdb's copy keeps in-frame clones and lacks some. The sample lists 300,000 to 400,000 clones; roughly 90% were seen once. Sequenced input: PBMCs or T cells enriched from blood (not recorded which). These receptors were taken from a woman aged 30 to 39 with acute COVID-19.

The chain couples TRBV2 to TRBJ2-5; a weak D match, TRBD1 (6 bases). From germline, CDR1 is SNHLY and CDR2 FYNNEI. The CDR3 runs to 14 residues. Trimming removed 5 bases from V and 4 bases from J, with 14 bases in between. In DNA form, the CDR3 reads TGTGCCAGCAGTCAGACAGGTCATGGAGAGACCCAGTACTTC. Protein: CASSQTGHGETQYF.

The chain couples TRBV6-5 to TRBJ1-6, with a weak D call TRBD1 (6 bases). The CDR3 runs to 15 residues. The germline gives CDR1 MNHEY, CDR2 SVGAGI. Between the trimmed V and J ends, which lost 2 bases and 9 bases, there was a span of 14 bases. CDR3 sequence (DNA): TGTGCCAGCAGTTACCTCGGGACAAAACCTTCACCCCTCCACTTT. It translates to CASSYLGTKPSPLHF.

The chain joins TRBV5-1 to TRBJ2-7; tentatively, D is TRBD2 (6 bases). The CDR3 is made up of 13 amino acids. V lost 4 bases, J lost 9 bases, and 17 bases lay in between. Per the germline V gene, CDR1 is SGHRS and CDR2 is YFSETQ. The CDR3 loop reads CASSPGPGGVQYF. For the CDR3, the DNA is TGCGCCAGCAGCCCGGGACCGGGCGGGGTGCAGTACTTC.

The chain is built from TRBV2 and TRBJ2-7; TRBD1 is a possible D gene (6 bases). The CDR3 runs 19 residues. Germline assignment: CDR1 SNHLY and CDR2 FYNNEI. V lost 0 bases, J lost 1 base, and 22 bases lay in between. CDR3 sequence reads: CASSEALAGTLVGSYEQYF. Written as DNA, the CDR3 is TGTGCCAGCAGTGAAGCTCTCGCCGGGACACTGGTTGGGTCCTACGAGCAGTACTTC. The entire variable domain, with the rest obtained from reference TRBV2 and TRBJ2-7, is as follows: EPEVTQTPSHQVTQMGQEVILRCVPISNHLYFYWYRQILGQKVEFLVSFYNNEISEKSEIFDDQFSVERPDGSNFTLKIRSTKLEDSAMYFCASSEALAGTLVGSYEQYFGPGTRLTVT.

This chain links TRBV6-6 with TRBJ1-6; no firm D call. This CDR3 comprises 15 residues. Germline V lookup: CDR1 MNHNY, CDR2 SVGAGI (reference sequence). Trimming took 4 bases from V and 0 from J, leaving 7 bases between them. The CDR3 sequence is CASSLYTSYNSPLHF. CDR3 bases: TGTGCCAGCAGTTTGTACACCTCCTATAATTCACCCCTCCACTTT.

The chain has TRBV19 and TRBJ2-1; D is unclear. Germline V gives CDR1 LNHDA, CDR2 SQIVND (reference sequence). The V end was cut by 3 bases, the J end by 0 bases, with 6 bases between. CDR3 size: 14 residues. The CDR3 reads CASSMSFSYNEQFF. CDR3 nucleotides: TGTGCCAGTAGTATGTCCTTCTCCTACAATGAGCAGTTCTTC.

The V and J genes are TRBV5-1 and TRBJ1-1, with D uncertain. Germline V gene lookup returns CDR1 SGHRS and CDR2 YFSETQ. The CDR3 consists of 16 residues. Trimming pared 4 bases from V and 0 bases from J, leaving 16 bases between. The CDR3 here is CASSEKPGILNTEAFF. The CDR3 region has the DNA TGCGCCAGCAGCGAAAAGCCGGGGATCTTGAACACTGAAGCTTTCTTT.

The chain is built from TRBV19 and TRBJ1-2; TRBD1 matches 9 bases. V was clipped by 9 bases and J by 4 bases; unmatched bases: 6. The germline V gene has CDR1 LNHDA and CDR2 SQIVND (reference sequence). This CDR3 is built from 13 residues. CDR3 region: CAREQGALYGYTF. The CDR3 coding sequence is TGTGCCAGGGAACAGGGGGCACTCTATGGCTACACCTTC.

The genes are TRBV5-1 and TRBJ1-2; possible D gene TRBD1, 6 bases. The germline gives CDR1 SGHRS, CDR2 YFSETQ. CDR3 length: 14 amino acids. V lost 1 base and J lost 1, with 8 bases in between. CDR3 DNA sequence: TGCGCCAGCAGCTTGTCGGGACATAACTATGGCTACACCTTC. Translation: CASSLSGHNYGYTF.

The CDR3 here is CASSLRDTTSNYNEQFF. The CDR3 DNA follows: TGTGCCAGCAGCCTCCGGGACACCACCTCGAACTACAATGAGCAGTTCTTC. J is TRBJ2-1 and V is TRBV14; tentatively, D is TRBD1 (6 bases). The germline V gene encodes CDR1 SGHDN and CDR2 FVKESK. V gave up 4 bases and J gave up 3 bases, with 19 bases separating them. There are 17 residues in the CDR3.

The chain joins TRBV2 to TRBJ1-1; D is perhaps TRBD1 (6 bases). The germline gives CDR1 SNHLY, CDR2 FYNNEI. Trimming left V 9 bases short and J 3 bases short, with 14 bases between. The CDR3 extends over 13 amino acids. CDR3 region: CARHRDLDTEAFF. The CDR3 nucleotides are TGTGCCAGGCACAGGGATTTGGACACTGAAGCTTTCTTT.

DNA for the CDR3: TGTGCCAGCAGCTTAGCTGGGACAGGGCATATAGTGTATAATTCACCCCTCCACTTT. This encodes CASSLAGTGHIVYNSPLHF. The chain uses TRBV7-7 and TRBJ1-6; 9 bases match TRBD1. With V trimmed by 0 bases and J by 4 bases, 10 bases remained unmatched. This CDR3 comprises 19 residues. The germline CDR1 and CDR2 sequences are SSHAT and FNYEAQ (reference sequence).

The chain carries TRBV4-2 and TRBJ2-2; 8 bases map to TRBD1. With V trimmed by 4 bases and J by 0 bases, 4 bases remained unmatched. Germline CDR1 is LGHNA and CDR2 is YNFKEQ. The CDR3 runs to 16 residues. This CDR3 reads CASSPQQGANTGELFF. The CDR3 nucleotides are TGTGCCAGCAGCCCCCAACAGGGGGCGAACACCGGGGAGCTGTTTTTT.

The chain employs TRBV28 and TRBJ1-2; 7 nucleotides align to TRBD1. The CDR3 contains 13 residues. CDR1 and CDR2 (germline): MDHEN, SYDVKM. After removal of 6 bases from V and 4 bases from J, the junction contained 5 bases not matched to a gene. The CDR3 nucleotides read TGTGCCAGCAGCGACAGGGTCTCCTATGGCTACACCTTC. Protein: CASSDRVSYGYTF.

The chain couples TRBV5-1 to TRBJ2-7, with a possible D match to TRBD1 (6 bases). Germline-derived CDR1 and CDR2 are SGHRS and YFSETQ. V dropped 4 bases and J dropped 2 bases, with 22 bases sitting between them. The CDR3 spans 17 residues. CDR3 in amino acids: CASSPPVAGTSTYEQYF. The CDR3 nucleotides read TGCGCCAGCAGCCCACCGGTTGCCGGGACAAGTACCTACGAGCAGTACTTC.

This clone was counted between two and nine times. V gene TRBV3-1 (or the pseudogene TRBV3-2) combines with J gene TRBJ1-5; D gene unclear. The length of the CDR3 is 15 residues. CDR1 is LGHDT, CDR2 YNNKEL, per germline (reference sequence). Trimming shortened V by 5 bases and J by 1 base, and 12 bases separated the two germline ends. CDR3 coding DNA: TGTGCCAGCAGCTCCGGGGTAGCGAGCAATCAGCCCCAGCATTTT. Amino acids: CASSSGVASNQPQHF.

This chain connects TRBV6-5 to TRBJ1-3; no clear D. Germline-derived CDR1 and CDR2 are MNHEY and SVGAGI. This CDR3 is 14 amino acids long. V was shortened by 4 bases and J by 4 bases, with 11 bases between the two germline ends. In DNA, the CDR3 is TGTGCCAGCAGTTCCAGTGGAGGGGGAAACACCATATATTTT. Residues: CASSSSGGGNTIYF.

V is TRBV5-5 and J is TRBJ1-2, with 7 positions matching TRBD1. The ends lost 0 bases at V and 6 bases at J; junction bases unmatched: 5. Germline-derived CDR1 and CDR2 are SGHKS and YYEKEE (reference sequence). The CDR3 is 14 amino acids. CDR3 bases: TGTGCCAGCAGCTTGGACAGGGGTGTCCATGGCTACACCTTC. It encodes CASSLDRGVHGYTF. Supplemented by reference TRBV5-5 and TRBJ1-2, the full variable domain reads DAGVTQSPTHLIKTRGQQVTLRCSPISGHKSVSWYQQVLGQGPQFIFQYYEKEERGRGNFPDRFSARQFPNYSSELNVNALLLGDSALYLCASSLDRGVHGYTFGSGTRLTVV.

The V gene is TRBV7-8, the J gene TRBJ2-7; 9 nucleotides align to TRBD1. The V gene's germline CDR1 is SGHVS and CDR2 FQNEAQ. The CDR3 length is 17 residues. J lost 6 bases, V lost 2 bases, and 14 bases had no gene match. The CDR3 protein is CASSLTGTGTFLGEQYF. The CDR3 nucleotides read TGTGCCAGCAGCTTAACGGGGACAGGGACATTCCTAGGCGAGCAGTACTTC.

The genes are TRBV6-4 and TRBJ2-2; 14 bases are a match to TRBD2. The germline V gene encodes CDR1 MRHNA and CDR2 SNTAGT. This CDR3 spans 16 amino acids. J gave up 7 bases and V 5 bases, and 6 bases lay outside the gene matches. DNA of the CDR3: TGTGCCAGCAGTCCGACTAGCGGGGGGGCCAGCGGGGAGCTGTTTTTT. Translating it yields CASSPTSGGASGELFF.

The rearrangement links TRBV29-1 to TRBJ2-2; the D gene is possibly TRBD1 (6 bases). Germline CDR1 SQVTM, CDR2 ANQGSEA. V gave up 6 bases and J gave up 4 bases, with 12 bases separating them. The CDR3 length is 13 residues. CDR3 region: CSVVDSSTGELFF. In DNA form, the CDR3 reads TGCAGCGTCGTGGACAGTTCCACCGGGGAGCTGTTTTTT.

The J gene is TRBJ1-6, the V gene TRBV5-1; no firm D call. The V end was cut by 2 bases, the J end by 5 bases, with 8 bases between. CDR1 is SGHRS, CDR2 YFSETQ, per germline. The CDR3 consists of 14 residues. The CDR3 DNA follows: TGCGCCAGCAGCTTCACAGACAATAATTCACCCCTCCACTTT. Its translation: CASSFTDNNSPLHF.

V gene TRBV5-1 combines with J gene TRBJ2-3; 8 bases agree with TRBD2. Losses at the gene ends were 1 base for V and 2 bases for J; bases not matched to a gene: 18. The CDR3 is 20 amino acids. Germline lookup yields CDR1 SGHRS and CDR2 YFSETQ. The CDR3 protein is CASSLYRGREVAGFTDTQYF. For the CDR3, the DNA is TGCGCCAGCAGCTTGTATAGGGGCAGGGAGGTAGCGGGGTTCACAGATACGCAGTATTTT.

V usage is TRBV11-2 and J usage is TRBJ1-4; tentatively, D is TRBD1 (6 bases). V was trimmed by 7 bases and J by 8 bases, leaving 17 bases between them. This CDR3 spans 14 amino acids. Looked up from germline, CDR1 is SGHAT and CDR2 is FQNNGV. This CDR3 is CASTPAGVNEKLFF. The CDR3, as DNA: TGTGCCAGCACCCCAGCAGGGGTTAACGAAAAACTGTTTTTT.

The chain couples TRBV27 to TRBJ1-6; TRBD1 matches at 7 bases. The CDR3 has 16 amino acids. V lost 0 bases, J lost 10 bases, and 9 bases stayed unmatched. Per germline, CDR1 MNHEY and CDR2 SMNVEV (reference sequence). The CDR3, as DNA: TGTGCCAGCAGTTTATCCAAGACAGGGTACGGCTCACCCCTCCACTTT. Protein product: CASSLSKTGYGSPLHF.